This T cell receptor (beta chain) was documented in a study of T cells after yellow fever vaccination (dated by TCRdb to between 2018 and 2021). Looking at the study overall: The SMART-Seq v4 Ultra Low Input RNA kit was used to prepare libraries from fractions with low cell numbers. Bulk TCR alpha and beta repertoires were sequenced longitudinally to track T-cell clones before and after primary and booster YFV17D yellow fever vaccination. The cohort comprised two healthy male donors, one aged 18 to 30 and one aged 30 to 39 years. Blood was collected at multiple timepoints before and after primary and secondary immunization, and bulk PBMC replicates and cell subsets were isolated. The full study reports these points: FACS-sorted repertoires could contain abundant contaminating clonotypes from the bulk population, so computational filtering was required. A small share of clonotypes occurred in both CD4 and CD8 compartments, likely arising from convergent recombination. Compared with the primary T-cell response, the secondary T-cell response was weaker but faster, peaking on day 5 rather than day 15. Only a couple of donors were included in the study, so the extent to which the findings can be generalized is limited. After the booster, most clones that had expanded after primary vaccination were detected again (around 96% of CD4 and 88% of CD8), suggesting broad maintenance of memory.

Per the publication, the treatment or condition label means: live attenuated yellow fever vaccine strain. PBMCs were isolated from peripheral blood using a standard Ficoll-Paque protocol. Dynabeads CD4 and CD8 positive selection kits were used to isolate CD4 and CD8 T-cell fractions. RNA was extracted with TriZol from bulk PBMCs, CD4 and CD8 fractions, and dextramer-positive and dextramer-negative fractions. Spanning cysteine to phenylalanine, the CDR3 consists of 15 amino acids. Just the 45-base CDR3 DNA is kept, in frame starting at base 1. The junction carries 13 bases between V and J, which are trimmed by 6 bases and 4 bases respectively. Reading the germline V gene gives CDR1 SGHAT and CDR2 FQNNGV. A few counts support this clonotype. Its recognized antigen is unknown. No much larger clone exists at a distance of one base, and base qualities are not known. The sample was run on an Illumina NovaSeq 6000. TCR cDNA was made using 5'RACE template switching, a step that added a universal primer site and unique molecular identifiers. cDNA synthesis was primed from both the TCR alpha and TCR beta constant segments. Library amplification used two PCR steps, and the second PCR step added sample barcodes and sequencing adapters. Libraries were sequenced on Illumina HiSeq 2500 (2x100 bp) or NovaSeq (2x150 bp). Regarding the original processing steps: MIGEC handled demultiplexing of reads and collapsing into UMI consensus sequences, while MiXCR performed V(D)J alignment. Clonotypes responding to the vaccine were identified with edgeR on replicate PBMC samples, with the criteria of FDR below 0.01 and a log2 fold change above 5 up to day 15. CD4 or CD8 identity was assigned to each bulk clonotype according to whether the clonotype was present at higher abundance in the sequenced CD4 repertoire or the sequenced CD8 repertoire. TCRdb reanalyzed the raw reads on its own, using fastp at Q25 for trimming and MiXCR for clone calling, and kept in-frame beta chains. Every CDR3 protein is listed once, alongside the most common genes and DNA of its rows. TCRdb, rather than the study authors, made the V and J calls. This sample gives 150,000 to 200,000 distinct CDR3 sequences in total; around 9% of them show up just once. The ten largest clones represent about a third of the sample.

The sequence is built from TRBV11-2 and TRBJ2-6, and perhaps TRBD1 as D gene, on 5 matching bases. The source was CD8+ T cells sorted from PBMCs, collected 45 days after the yellow fever booster vaccination. The source of this sequence is a young man who received the YFV17D yellow fever vaccine. At the DNA level, the sequence is TGTGCCAGCAGTCAACCCTACAGGGGGGCCAACGTCCTGACTTTC. It encodes CASSQPYRGANVLTF.